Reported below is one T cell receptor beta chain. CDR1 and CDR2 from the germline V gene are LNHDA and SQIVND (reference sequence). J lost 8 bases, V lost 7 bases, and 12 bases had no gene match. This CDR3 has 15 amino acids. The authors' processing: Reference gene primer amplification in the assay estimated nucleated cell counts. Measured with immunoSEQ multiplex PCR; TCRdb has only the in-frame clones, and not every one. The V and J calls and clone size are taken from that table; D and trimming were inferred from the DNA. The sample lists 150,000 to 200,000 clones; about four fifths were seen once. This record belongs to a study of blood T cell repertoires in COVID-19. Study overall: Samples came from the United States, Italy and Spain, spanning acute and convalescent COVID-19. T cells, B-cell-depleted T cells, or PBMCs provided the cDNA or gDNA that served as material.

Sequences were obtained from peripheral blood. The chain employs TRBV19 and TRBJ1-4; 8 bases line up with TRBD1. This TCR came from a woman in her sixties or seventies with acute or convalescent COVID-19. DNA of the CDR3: TGTGCCAGTACCACCATGACAGGGGTGGGCGAAAAACTGTTTTTT. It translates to CASTTMTGVGEKLFF.